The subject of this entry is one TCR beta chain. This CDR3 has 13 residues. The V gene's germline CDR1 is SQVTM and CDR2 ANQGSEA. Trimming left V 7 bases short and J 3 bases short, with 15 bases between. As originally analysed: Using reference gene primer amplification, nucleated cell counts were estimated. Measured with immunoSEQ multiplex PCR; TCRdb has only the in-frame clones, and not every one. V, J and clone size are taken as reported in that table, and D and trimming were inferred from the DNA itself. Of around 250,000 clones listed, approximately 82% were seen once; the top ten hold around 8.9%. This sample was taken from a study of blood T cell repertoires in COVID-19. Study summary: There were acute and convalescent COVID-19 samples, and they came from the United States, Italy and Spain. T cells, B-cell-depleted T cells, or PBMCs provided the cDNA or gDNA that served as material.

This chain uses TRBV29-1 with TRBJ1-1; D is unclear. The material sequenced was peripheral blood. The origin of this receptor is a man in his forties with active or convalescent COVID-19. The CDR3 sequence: CSATNNPDTEAFF. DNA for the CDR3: TGCAGCGCCACTAATAATCCGGACACTGAAGCTTTCTTT.